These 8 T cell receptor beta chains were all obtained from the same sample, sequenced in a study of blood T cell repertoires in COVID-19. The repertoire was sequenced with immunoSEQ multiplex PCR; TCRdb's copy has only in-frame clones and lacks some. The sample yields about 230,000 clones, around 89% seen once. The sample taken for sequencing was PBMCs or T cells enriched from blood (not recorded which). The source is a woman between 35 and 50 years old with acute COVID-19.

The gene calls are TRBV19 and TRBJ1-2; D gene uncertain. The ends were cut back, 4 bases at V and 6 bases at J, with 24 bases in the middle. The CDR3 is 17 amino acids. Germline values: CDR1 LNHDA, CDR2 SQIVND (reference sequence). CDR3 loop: CASSTRTSGFQRNGYTF. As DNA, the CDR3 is TGTGCCAGTAGTACCCGAACCTCGGGATTCCAACGGAATGGCTACACCTTC.

DNA for the CDR3: TGTGCCACCAGCAGAGATCTCAGGGGGGAAGCTTTCTTT. This codes for CATSRDLRGEAFF. V gene TRBV15 combines with J gene TRBJ1-1; 7 bases agree with TRBD1. Trimming removed 0 bases from V and 8 bases from J; junction bases left unmatched: 3. Per the germline V gene, CDR1 is LNHNV and CDR2 is YYDKDF (reference sequence). This CDR3 contains 13 residues.

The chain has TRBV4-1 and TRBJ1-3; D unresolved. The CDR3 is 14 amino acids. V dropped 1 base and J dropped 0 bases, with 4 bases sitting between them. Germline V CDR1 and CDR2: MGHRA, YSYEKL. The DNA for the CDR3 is TGCGCCAGCAGCCAAGCCCTCTCTGGAAACACCATATATTTT. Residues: CASSQALSGNTIYF.

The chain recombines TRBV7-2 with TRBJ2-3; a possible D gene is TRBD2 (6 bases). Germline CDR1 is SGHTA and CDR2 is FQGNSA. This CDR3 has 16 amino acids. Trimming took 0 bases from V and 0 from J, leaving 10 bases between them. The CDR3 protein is CASSLAKGTSTDTQYF. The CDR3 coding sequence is TGTGCCAGCAGCTTAGCGAAGGGGACTAGCACAGATACGCAGTATTTT.

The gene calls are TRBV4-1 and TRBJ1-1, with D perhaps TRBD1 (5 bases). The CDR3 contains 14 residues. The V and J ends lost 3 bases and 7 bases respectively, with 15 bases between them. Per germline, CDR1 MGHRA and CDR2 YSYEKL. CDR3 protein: CASSQEGPGREAFF. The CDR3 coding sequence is TGCGCCAGCAGCCAGGAGGGACCTGGGCGTGAAGCTTTCTTT.

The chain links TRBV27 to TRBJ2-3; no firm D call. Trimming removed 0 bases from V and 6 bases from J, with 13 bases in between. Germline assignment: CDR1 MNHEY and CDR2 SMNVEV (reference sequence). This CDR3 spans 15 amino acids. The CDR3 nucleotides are TGTGCCAGCAGTTTATCCTCGTGGCCGTCGGATACGCAGTATTTT. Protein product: CASSLSSWPSDTQYF.

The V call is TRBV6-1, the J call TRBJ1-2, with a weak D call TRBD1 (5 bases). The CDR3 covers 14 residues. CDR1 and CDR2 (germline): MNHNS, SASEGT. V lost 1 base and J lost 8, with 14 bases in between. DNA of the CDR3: TGTGCCAGCAGTGAAGTAGGGGAATGGGGAGGCTACACCTTC. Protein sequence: CASSEVGEWGGYTF.

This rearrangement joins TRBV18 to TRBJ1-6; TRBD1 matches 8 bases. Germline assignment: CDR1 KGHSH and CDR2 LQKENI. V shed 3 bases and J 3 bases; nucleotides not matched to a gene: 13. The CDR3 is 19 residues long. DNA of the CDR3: TGTGCCAGCTCACCCGGGACAGGAGGGGCCCCTCGCTATAATTCACCCCTCCACTTT. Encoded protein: CASSPGTGGAPRYNSPLHF.